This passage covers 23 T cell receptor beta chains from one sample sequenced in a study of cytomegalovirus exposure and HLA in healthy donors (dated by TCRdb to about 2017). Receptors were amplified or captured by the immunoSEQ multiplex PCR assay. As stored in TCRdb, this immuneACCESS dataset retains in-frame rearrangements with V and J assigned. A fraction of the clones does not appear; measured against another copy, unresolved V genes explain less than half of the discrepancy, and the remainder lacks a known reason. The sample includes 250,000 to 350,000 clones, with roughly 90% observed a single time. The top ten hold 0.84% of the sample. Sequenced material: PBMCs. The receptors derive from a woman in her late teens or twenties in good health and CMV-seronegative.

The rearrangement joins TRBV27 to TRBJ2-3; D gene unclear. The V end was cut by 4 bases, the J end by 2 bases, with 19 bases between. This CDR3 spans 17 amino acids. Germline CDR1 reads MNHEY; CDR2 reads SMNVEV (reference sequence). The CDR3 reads CASSSLRSSVFTDTQYF. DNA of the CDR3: TGTGCCAGCAGTTCCCTTCGATCTAGTGTGTTCACAGATACGCAGTATTTT.

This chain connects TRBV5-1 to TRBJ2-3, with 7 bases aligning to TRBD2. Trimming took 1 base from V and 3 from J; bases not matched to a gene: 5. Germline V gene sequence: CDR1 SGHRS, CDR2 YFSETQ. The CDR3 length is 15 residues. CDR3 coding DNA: TGCGCCAGCAGCTTGCAGCGGGAAGGGACAGATACGCAGTATTTT. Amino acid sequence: CASSLQREGTDTQYF.

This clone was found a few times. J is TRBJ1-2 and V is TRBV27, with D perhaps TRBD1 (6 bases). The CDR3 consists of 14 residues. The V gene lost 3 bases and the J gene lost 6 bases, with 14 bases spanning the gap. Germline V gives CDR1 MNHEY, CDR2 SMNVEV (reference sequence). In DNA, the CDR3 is TGTGCCAGCAGTTTTTCGGACAGAGCAGATGGCTACACCTTC. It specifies CASSFSDRADGYTF.

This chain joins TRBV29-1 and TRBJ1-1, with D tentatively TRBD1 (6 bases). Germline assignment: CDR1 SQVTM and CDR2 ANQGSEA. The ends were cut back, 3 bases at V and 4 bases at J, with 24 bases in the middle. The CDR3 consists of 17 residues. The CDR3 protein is CSVDLVRGWYGVTEAFF. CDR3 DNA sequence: TGCAGCGTTGACCTGGTCAGGGGTTGGTATGGTGTCACTGAAGCTTTCTTT.

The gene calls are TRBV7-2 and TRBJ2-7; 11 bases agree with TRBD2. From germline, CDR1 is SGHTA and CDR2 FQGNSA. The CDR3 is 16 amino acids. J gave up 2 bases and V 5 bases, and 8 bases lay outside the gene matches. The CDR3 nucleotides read TGTGCCAGCAGCCCCCCCGGACTAGCGGGTACCTACGAGCAGTACTTC. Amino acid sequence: CASSPPGLAGTYEQYF. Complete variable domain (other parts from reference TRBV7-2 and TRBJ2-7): GAGVSQSPSNKVTEKGKDVELRCDPISGHTALYWYRQSLGQGLEFLIYFQGNSAPDKSGLPSDRFSAERTGGSVSTLTIQRTQQEDSAVYLCASSPPGLAGTYEQYFGPGTRLTVT.

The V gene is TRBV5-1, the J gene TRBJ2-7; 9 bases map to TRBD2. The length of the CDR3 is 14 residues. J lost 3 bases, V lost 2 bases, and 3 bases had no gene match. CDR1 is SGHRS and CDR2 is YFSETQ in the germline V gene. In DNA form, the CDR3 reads TGCGCCAGCAGCTTCGGACTAGCGAGCTACGAGCAGTACTTC. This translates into CASSFGLASYEQYF. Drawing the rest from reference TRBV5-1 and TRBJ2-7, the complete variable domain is KAGVTQTPRYLIKTRGQQVTLSCSPISGHRSVSWYQQTPGQGLQFLFEYFSETQRNKGNFPGRFSGRQFSNSRSEMNVSTLELGDSALYLCASSFGLASYEQYFGPGTRLTVT.

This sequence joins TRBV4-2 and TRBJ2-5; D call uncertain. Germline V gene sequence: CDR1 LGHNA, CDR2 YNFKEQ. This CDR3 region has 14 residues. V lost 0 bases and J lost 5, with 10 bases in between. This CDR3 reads CASSQERSPETQYF. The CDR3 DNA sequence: TGTGCCAGCAGCCAAGAGCGAAGCCCCGAGACCCAGTACTTC.

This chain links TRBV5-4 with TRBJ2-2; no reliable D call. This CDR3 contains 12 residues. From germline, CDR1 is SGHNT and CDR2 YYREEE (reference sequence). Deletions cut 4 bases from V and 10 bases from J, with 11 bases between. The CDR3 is CASSLRSEELFF. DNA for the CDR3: TGTGCCAGCAGCCTCCGTAGTGAGGAGCTGTTTTTT.

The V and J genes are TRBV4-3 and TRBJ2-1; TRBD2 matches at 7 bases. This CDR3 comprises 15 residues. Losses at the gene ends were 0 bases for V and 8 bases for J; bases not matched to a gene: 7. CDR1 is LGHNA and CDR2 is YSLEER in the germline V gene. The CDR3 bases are TGCGCCAGCAGCCAAGATCGCGGGAGAGCCTATGAGCAGTTCTTC. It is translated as CASSQDRGRAYEQFF.

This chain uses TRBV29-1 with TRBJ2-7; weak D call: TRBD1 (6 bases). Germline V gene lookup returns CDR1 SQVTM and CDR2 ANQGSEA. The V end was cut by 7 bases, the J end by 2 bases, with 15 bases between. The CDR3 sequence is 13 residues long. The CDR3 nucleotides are TGCAGCGCCGCCAGGGGTGGAACCTACGAGCAGTACTTC. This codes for CSAARGGTYEQYF.

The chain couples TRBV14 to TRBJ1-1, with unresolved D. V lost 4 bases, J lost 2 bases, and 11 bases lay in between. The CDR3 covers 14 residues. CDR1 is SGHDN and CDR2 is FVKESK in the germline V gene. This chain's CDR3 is CASSLGSTNTEAFF. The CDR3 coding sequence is TGTGCCAGCAGCCTCGGGAGCACCAACACTGAAGCTTTCTTT.

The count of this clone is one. CDR3 protein: CASSPGQGLGSGANVLTF. CDR3 nucleotides: TGTGCCAGCAGCCCAGGACAGGGATTGGGCTCTGGGGCCAACGTCCTGACTTTC. The V call is TRBV7-2, the J call TRBJ2-6; TRBD1 aligns across 8 bases. The CDR3 sequence is 18 residues long. With V trimmed by 5 bases and J by 0 bases, 9 bases remained unmatched. CDR1 and CDR2 (germline): SGHTA, FQGNSA.

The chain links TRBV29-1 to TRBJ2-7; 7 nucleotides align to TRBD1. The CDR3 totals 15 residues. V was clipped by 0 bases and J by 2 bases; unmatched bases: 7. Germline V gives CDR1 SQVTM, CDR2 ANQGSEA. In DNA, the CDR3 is TGCAGCGTTGAAGACTATAGGGACAGCACCTACGAGCAGTACTTC. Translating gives CSVEDYRDSTYEQYF.

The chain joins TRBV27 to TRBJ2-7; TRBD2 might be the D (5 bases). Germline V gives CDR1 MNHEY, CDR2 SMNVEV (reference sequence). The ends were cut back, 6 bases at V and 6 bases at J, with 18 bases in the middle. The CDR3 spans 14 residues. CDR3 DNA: TGTGCCAGCAGACCTAGTGGAGGTACGGGCGAGCAGTACTTC. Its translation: CASRPSGGTGEQYF.

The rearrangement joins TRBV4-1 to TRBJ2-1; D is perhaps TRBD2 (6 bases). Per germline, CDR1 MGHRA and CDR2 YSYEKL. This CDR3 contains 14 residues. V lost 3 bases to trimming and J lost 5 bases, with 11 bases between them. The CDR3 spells CASSQPRTNNEQFF. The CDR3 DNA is TGCGCCAGCAGCCAGCCCCGGACTAACAATGAGCAGTTCTTC.

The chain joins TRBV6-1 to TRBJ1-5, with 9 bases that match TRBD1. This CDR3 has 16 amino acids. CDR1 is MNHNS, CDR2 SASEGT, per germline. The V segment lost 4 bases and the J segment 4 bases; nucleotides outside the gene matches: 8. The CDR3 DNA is TGTGCCAGCAGTGTAACCGACAGGGGGGGTAATCAGCCCCAGCATTTT. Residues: CASSVTDRGGNQPQHF.

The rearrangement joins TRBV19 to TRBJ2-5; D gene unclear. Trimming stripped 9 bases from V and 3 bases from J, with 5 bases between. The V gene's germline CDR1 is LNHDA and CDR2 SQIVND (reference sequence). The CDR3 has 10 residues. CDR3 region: CARTKETQYF. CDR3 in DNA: TGTGCCAGGACAAAAGAGACCCAGTACTTC.

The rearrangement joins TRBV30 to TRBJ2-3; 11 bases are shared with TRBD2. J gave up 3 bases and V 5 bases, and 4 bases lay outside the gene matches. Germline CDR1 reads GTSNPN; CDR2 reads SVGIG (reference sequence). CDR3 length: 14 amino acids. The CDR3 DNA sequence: TGTGCCTGGTCGTCTAGCGGGGGGACAGATACGCAGTATTTT. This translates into CAWSSSGGTDTQYF.

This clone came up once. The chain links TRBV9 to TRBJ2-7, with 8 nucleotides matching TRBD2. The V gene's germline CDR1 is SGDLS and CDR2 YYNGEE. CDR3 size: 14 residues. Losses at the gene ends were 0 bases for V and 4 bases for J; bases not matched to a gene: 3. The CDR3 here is CASSVGQREYEQYF. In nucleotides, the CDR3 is TGTGCCAGCAGCGTAGGCCAGCGGGAGTACGAGCAGTACTTC.

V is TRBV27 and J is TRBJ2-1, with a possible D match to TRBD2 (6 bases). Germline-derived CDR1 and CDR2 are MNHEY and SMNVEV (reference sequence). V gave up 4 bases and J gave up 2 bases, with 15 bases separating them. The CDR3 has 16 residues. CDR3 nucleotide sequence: TGTGCCAGCAGTTCCGGCGCGGGAACGACCTACAATGAGCAGTTCTTC. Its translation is CASSSGAGTTYNEQFF.

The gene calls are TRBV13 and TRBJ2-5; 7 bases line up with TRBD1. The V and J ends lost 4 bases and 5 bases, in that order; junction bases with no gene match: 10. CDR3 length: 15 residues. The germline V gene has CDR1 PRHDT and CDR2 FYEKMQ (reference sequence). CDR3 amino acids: CASSSRQGVGETQYF. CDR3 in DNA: TGTGCCAGCAGCTCACGACAGGGTGTGGGGGAGACCCAGTACTTC. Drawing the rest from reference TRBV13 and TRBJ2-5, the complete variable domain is AAGVIQSPRHLIKEKRETATLKCYPIPRHDTVYWYQQGPGQDPQFLISFYEKMQSDKGSIPDRFSAQQFSDYHSELNMSSLELGDSALYFCASSSRQGVGETQYFGPGTRLLVL.

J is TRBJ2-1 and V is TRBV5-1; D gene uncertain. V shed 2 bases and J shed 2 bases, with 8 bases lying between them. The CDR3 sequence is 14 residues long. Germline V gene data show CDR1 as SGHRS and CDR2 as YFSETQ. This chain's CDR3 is CASSLIATYNEQFF. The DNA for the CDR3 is TGCGCCAGCAGCTTAATTGCGACCTACAATGAGCAGTTCTTC.

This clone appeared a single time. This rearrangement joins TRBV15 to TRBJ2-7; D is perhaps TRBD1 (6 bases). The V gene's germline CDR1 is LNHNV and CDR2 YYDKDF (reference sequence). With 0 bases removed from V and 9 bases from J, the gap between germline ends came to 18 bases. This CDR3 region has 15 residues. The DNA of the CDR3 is TGTGCCACCAGCAGAGACTACAGGGAAACTGAGCCGCAGTACTTC. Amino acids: CATSRDYRETEPQYF. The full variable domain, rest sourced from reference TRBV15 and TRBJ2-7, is DAMVIQNPRYQVTQFGKPVTLSCSQTLNHNVMYWYQQKSSQAPKLLFHYYDKDFNNEADTPDNFQSRRPNTSFCFLDIRSPGLGDTAMYLCATSRDYRETEPQYFGPGTRLTVT.